This T cell receptor beta chain was captured in a study of post-analysis software for immune sequencing data. Across the study: Relapsing-remitting, secondary progressive and progressive-relapsing forms of multiple sclerosis all featured among disease courses.

Study findings and constraints: Strong co-clustering by F measure was evident for samples that had been prepared in the same batch. Normalized Chao1 diversity was significantly reduced in patients versus controls.

This clonotype showed up just a few times. No antigen is known for it. The TCR beta cDNA libraries carried unique molecular identifiers. Starting from about 0.94 to 9.7 million T cells, the study yielded 460,000 or so cDNA molecules. Using its own MiXCR run on the PCR reads, TCRdb lists one record per CDR3 protein. Of roughly 650,000 distinct CDR3 sequences in the sample, approximately 59% were seen once. Sequenced: blood. The TCR comes from a girl aged 2 to 10 with multiple sclerosis.

The CDR3 region has the DNA TGTGCCAGCAGCCCGAAGACTAGTCAAGAGACCCAGTACTTC. Its translation is CASSPKTSQETQYF. The V gene is TRBV11-2, the J gene TRBJ2-5, with D possibly being TRBD2 (6 bases). Germline loops: CDR1 SGHAT, CDR2 FQNNGV. V was trimmed by 5 bases and J by 2 bases, leaving 12 bases between them. The CDR3 has 14 residues.